This TCR beta chain was sequenced during a study of patients and donors after allogeneic stem cell transplantation. MiXCR, applied by TCRdb to the RT-PCR reads, yields one record per CDR3 protein. This table has 90,000 to 120,000 distinct CDR3 sequences, around 38% appearing once. Germline V gene lookup returns CDR1 MNHEY and CDR2 SVGAGI. The CDR3 contains 16 residues. V lost 2 bases and J lost 3; bases outside the gene matches: 8. The specimen sequenced was blood, either unsorted or a sorted T cell fraction (not recorded which). This clonotype was obtained from a human donor who was either an allogeneic HSCT recipient or a stem cell or donor lymphocyte infusion donor (not recorded which). It is not recorded whose cells these are; they may come from a transplant donor. V usage is TRBV6-5 and J usage is TRBJ2-3; TRBD2 matches 7 bases. CDR3 region: CASSYRAAGATDTQYF. CDR3 nucleotides: TGTGCCAGCAGTTACCGCGCGGCGGGAGCGACAGATACGCAGTATTTT.